Listed here are 18 T cell receptor beta chains from one sample, sequenced in a study of human T cells and chemical hapten exposure. TCRdb reprocessed the RACE reads with MiXCR, giving one entry per CDR3 protein. The profile shows 84,000 or so distinct CDR3 sequences, roughly 10% of them singletons. Time point indicated: patch test 2, 6 weeks after DPC sensitization. Treatment reported: therapeutic diphenylcyclopropenone sensitization with weekly scalp DPC. Sequenced material: whole blood, taken in connection with sensitization to the hapten diphenylcyclopropenone (DPC). These receptors came from a woman aged 25-40 years with alopecia areata. Some clones in this sample may be carry-over from other donors' samples.

This clonotype was detected many times. V and J are TRBV4-1 and TRBJ1-6, with TRBD1 matching 9 bases. After removal of 0 bases from V and 9 bases from J, the junction contained 0 bases not matched to a gene. This CDR3 contains 14 residues. Germline V gene lookup returns CDR1 MGHRA and CDR2 YSYEKL. CDR3 in amino acids: CASSQEDRGSPLHF. The CDR3 DNA reads TGCGCCAGCAGCCAAGAGGACAGGGGTTCACCCCTCCACTTT.

This rearrangement joins TRBV20-1 to TRBJ1-1, with D unresolved. CDR1 DFQATT and CDR2 SNEGSKA come from the germline V gene (reference sequence). Trimming took 1 base from V and 4 from J, leaving 16 bases between them. This CDR3 is built from 15 residues. The DNA for the CDR3 is TGCAGTGCTAGAGTACGGGAGACTCGGGGCACTGAAGCTTTCTTT. Translation gives CSARVRETRGTEAFF.

Turning to this clonotype: A read error may explain this, as a much larger clone is one base away. The conserved closing phenylalanine or tryptophan is absent in this CDR3, likely reflecting a read error. The chain employs TRBV7-9 and TRBJ2-3, with D possibly matching TRBD1 (5 bases). Germline CDR1 SEHNR, CDR2 FQNEAQ (reference sequence). V lost 4 bases to trimming and J lost 4 bases, with 6 bases between them. The CDR3 is 12 amino acids. As DNA, the CDR3 is TGTGCCAGCAGCTGGGGCCCAGATACGCAGTATTTA. Protein sequence: CASSWGPDTQYL.

The sample holds many counts of this clonotype. V is TRBV28 and J is TRBJ2-7, with TRBD2 identical over 10 bases. Germline-derived CDR1 and CDR2 are MDHEN and SYDVKM. The CDR3 runs 16 residues. Trimming cost V 2 bases and J 4 bases; bases outside gene matches: 8. The CDR3 is CASSLDVASGRYEQYF. The CDR3 DNA is TGTGCCAGCAGTTTAGATGTCGCTAGCGGGAGATACGAGCAGTACTTC.

Many counts were recorded for this clonotype. The chain combines TRBV20-1 with TRBJ2-7; 8 positions agree with TRBD2. Looked up from germline, CDR1 is DFQATT and CDR2 is SNEGSKA (reference sequence). The CDR3 extends over 14 amino acids. The V segment lost 6 bases and the J segment 5 bases; nucleotides outside the gene matches: 12. The CDR3 reads CSALMGSGGHEQYF. The CDR3 bases are TGCAGTGCCCTGATGGGGAGCGGGGGCCACGAGCAGTACTTC.

This clonotype was picked up a small number of times. V is TRBV7-9 and J is TRBJ1-4, with D perhaps TRBD1 (6 bases). The CDR3 has 13 residues. CDR1 and CDR2 (germline): SEHNR, FQNEAQ (reference sequence). V was trimmed by 8 bases and J by 8 bases, leaving 15 bases between them. The CDR3 nucleotides read TGTGCCAGCTCCTCAGGGGATTACGAAAAACTGTTTTTT. This sequence encodes CASSSGDYEKLFF.

This clonotype was observed many times. V gene TRBV3-1 combines with J gene TRBJ2-1; D may be TRBD1 or TRBD2 (6 bases each). The V and J ends lost 0 bases and 4 bases respectively, with 16 bases between them. The germline gives CDR1 LGHDT, CDR2 YNNKEL (reference sequence). This CDR3 is built from 17 residues. CDR3 nucleotides: TGTGCCAGCAGCCAAGATGGGGGCGGGATCCAGTACAATGAGCAGTTCTTC. Protein: CASSQDGGGIQYNEQFF.

This clonotype turned up a few times. V is TRBV7-9 and J is TRBJ1-5; D is undetermined. Germline V gives CDR1 SEHNR, CDR2 FQNEAQ (reference sequence). The CDR3 has 13 residues. Trimming took 5 bases from V and 7 from J, leaving 12 bases between them. CDR3 amino acids: CASSLLEDQPQHF. The CDR3 DNA reads as TGTGCCAGCAGCCTATTAGAGGACCAGCCCCAGCATTTT.

This clonotype occurred a few times. The gene calls are TRBV4-2 and TRBJ2-7, with D perhaps given as TRBD1 or TRBD2 (5 bases each). The CDR3 is made up of 15 amino acids. Germline V gene lookup returns CDR1 LGHNA and CDR2 YNFKEQ. V lost 3 bases to trimming and J lost 0 bases, with 12 bases between them. The CDR3 reads CASSQGPESSYEQYF. The CDR3 DNA reads TGTGCCAGCAGCCAGGGACCGGAGAGCTCCTACGAGCAGTACTTC.

This clonotype was picked up a small number of times. The chain links TRBV20-1 to TRBJ1-3; TRBD1 agrees at 8 bases. The V and J ends lost 8 bases and 0 bases, in that order; junction bases with no gene match: 12. The CDR3 loop spans 16 amino acids. Germline V gene data show CDR1 as DFQATT and CDR2 as SNEGSKA (reference sequence). In DNA form, the CDR3 reads TGCAGTACCTACCAGGGGGCGGCGGGCTCTGGAAACACCATATATTTT. Amino acid sequence: CSTYQGAAGSGNTIYF.

DNA of the CDR3: TGTGCCAGCAGCCGGGACAGACCTACATGGGAGACCCAGTACTTC. It is translated as CASSRDRPTWETQYF. The V call is TRBV7-6, the J call TRBJ2-5; 7 bases map to TRBD1. Germline-derived CDR1 and CDR2 are SGHVS and FNYEAQ. V was pared by 5 bases and J by 5 bases, with 11 bases of the junction left unmatched. This CDR3 is 15 amino acids long.

This clonotype occurred a few times. This sequence joins TRBV29-1 and TRBJ1-3, with D unresolved. The germline CDR1 and CDR2 sequences are SQVTM and ANQGSEA. With 5 bases removed from V and 4 bases from J, the gap between germline ends came to 6 bases. This CDR3 has 11 residues. Here the CDR3 reads CSVRQGNTIYF. The CDR3 nucleotides read TGCAGCGTTCGGCAGGGAAACACCATATATTTT.

Ten or more counts support this clonotype. This rearrangement joins TRBV6-6 to TRBJ1-5, with 7 positions matching TRBD1. V shed 6 bases, J shed 4 bases, and the junction held 6 bases outside the gene matches. The CDR3 covers 14 residues. CDR1 and CDR2 (germline): MNHNY, SVGAGI (reference sequence). This CDR3 is CASSQRDRNQPQHF. For the CDR3, the DNA is TGTGCCAGCAGCCAAAGGGACAGAAATCAGCCCCAGCATTTT.

This clonotype came up many times. The rearrangement uses TRBV5-6 and TRBJ2-6; D is perhaps TRBD2 (6 bases). This CDR3 region has 17 residues. Germline V gene lookup returns CDR1 SGHDT and CDR2 YYEEEE. Trimming shortened V by 4 bases and J by 4 bases, and 18 bases separated the two germline ends. The CDR3 sequence is CASSGGTPLTGANVLTF. CDR3 nucleotides: TGTGCCAGCAGCGGCGGGACCCCTCTCACCGGGGCCAACGTCCTGACTTTC.

In this sample, this clonotype turned up many times. V usage is TRBV12-3 or TRBV12-4 and J usage is TRBJ2-1, with TRBD2 matching over 7 bases. The CDR3 has 13 amino acids. V dropped 11 bases and J dropped 4; count of bases not matched to a gene: 8. CDR3 sequence: CAVVGGDYNEQFF. CDR3 nucleotide sequence: TGTGCCGTTGTGGGGGGGGATTACAATGAGCAGTTCTTC.

This clonotype showed up many times. The gene calls are TRBV1 and TRBJ1-1; the tabulated D call, TRBD1, remains unverified against the DNA. TRBV1 is a documented pseudogene. CDR3 length equals 18 residues. The DNA of the CDR3 is TGCACCAGCAGCCTACGAGACAGGGATGTTTACATGAACACTGAAGCTTTCTTT. Protein product: CTSSLRDRDVYMNTEAFF.

This chain connects TRBV6-4 to TRBJ1-6, with no clear D. The CDR3 sequence is 14 residues long. CDR1 and CDR2 from the germline V gene are MRHNA and SNTAGT. Trimming removed 5 bases at V and 8 bases at J, with 13 bases between. The CDR3, as DNA: TGTGCCAGCAGTCCGGAGGCGTGGGATTCACCCCTCCACTTT. Its protein is CASSPEAWDSPLHF.

This clonotype was observed many times. The V call is TRBV12-3 or TRBV12-4, the J call TRBJ2-1; the D is unclear. Trimming removed 6 bases at V and 1 base at J, with 10 bases between. The CDR3 is 14 amino acids. The CDR3 DNA is TGTGCCAGCAGCCCTAGTGGGTCCTACAATGAGCAGTTCTTC. Amino acid sequence: CASSPSGSYNEQFF.